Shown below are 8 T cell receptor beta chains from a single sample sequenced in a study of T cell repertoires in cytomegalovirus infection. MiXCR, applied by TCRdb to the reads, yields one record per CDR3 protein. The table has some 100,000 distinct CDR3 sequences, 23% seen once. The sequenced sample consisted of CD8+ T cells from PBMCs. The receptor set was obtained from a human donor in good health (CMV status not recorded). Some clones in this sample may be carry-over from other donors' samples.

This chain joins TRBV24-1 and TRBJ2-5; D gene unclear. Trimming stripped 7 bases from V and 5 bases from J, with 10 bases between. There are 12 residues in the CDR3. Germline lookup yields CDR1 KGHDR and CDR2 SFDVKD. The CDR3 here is CATSGEGETQYF. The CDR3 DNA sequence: TGTGCCACCAGCGGAGAAGGGGAGACCCAGTACTTC.

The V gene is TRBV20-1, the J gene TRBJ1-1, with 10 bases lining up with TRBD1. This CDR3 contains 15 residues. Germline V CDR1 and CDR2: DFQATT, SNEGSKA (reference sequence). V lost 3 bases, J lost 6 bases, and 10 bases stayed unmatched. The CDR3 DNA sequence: TGCAGTGCTAGGGGGGGACAGGGGACGAGGCCTGAAGCTTTCTTT. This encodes CSARGGQGTRPEAFF.

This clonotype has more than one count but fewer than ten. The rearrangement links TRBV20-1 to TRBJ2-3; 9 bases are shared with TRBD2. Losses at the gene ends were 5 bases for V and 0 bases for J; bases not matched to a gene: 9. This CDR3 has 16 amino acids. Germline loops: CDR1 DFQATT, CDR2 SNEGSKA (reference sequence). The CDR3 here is CSAVRLAETSTDTQYF. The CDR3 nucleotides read TGCAGTGCTGTCCGACTAGCGGAAACTAGCACAGATACGCAGTATTTT.

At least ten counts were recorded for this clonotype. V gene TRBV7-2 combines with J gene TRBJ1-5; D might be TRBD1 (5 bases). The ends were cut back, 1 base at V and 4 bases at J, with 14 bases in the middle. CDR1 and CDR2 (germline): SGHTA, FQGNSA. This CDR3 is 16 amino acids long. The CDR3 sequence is CASSLGLGTSNQPQHF. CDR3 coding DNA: TGTGCCAGCAGCTTAGGACTTGGGACCTCAAATCAGCCCCAGCATTTT. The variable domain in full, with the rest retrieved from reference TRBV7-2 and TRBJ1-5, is GAGVSQSPSNKVTEKGKDVELRCDPISGHTALYWYRQSLGQGLEFLIYFQGNSAPDKSGLPSDRFSAERTGGSVSTLTIQRTQQEDSAVYLCASSLGLGTSNQPQHFGDGTRLSIL.

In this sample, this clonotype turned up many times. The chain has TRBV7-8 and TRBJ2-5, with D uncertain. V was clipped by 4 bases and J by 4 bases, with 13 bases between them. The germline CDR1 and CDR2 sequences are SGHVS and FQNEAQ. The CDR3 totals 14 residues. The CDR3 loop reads CASSSLVGPETQYF. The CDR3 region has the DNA TGTGCCAGCAGCTCCCTGGTTGGGCCAGAGACCCAGTACTTC. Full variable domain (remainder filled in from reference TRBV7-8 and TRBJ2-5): GAGVSQSPRYKVAKRGQDVALRCDPISGHVSLFWYQQALGQGPEFLTYFQNEAQLDKSGLPSDRFFAERPEGSVSTLKIQRTQQEDSAVYLCASSSLVGPETQYFGPGTRLLVL.

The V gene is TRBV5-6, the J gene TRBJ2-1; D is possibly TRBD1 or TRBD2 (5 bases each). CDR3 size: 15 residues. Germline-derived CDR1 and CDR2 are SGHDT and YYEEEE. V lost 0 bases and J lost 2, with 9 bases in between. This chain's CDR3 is CASSLGDGPYNEQFF. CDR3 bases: TGTGCCAGCAGCTTGGGGGACGGGCCCTACAATGAGCAGTTCTTC.

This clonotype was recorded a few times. The CDR3 reads CASSSRDPGELFF. The DNA of the CDR3 is TGTGCCAGCAGCTCCCGGGACCCCGGGGAGCTGTTTTTT. The V call is TRBV11-2, the J call TRBJ2-2; D assignment may be TRBD1 or TRBD2 (5 bases each). Germline loops: CDR1 SGHAT, CDR2 FQNNGV. Trimming shortened V by 4 bases and J by 6 bases, and 9 bases separated the two germline ends. The CDR3 contains 13 residues.

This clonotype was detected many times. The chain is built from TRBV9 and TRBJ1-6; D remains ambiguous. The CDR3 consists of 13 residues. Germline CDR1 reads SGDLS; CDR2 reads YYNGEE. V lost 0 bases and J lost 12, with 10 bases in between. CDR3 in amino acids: CASSVDASEPLHF. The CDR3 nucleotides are TGTGCCAGCAGCGTAGACGCTTCGGAACCCCTCCACTTT.